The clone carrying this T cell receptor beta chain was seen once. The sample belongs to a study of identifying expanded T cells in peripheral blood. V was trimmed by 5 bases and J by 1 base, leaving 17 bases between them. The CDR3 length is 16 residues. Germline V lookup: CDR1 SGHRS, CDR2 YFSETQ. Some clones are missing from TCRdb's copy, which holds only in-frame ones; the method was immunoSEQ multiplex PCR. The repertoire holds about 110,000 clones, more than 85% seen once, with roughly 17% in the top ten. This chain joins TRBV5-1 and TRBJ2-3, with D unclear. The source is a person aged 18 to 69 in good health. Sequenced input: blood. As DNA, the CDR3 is TGCGCCAGCAGTCCGGGTACAGACCAAGGCACAGATACGCAGTATTTT. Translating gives CASSPGTDQGTDTQYF.